Shown below are 26 T cell receptor beta chains from a single sample sequenced in a study of spatial heterogeneity in lung cancer. TCRdb reprocessed the 5' RACE reads with MiXCR, giving one entry per CDR3 protein. The table lists approximately 9,200 distinct CDR3 sequences, around 5% of them singletons. Described time point: sample taken at primary tumor resection. These receptors are not linked to any known antigen. Study outcomes and limitations: The number of expanded tumor alpha and beta chains correlated with mutation number.

Source: lung tumor tissue, taken at surgery. The receptors shown here come from a female donor with early-stage non-small cell lung cancer.

By share of the sample, this clonotype is medium-sized. V gene TRBV9 combines with J gene TRBJ2-7; 15 nucleotides line up with TRBD2. Germline values: CDR1 SGDLS, CDR2 YYNGEE. Trimming removed 3 bases from V and 4 bases from J; junction bases left unmatched: 5. The CDR3 consists of 16 residues. CDR3 amino acids: CASSAGLAGGTYEQYF. The DNA for the CDR3 is TGTGCCAGCAGCGCGGGACTAGCGGGAGGAACGTACGAGCAGTACTTC.

In this sample, this clonotype is medium-sized (0.01 to 0.1%). The rearrangement uses TRBV21-1 and TRBJ1-2; TRBD1, the table's D call, lacks a check against the DNA. TRBV21-1 is annotated as a pseudogene. This CDR3 spans 15 amino acids. As DNA, the CDR3 is TGTGCCAGCAGCCCCCAGGGAGAATCCTGTCCCGGCTACACCTTC. Protein sequence: CASSPQGESCPGYTF.

This clonotype was picked up many times. J is TRBJ2-5 and V is TRBV5-4, with 7 bases fitting TRBD2. The CDR3 is 16 amino acids. The V gene's germline CDR1 is SGHNT and CDR2 YYREEE (reference sequence). After removal of 3 bases from V and 0 bases from J, the junction contained 8 bases not matched to a gene. The CDR3 reads CASSSGGGVHQETQYF. CDR3 bases: TGTGCCAGCAGCTCGGGGGGAGGGGTCCACCAAGAGACCCAGTACTTC.

By share of the sample, this clonotype is medium-sized. The V and J genes are TRBV2 and TRBJ2-1; D gene unclear. This CDR3 spans 13 amino acids. Germline V gives CDR1 SNHLY, CDR2 FYNNEI. V was trimmed by 8 bases and J by 0 bases, leaving 8 bases between them. The CDR3 bases are TGTGCCAGCCGAACCTTCTCCTACAATGAGCAGTTCTTC. This encodes CASRTFSYNEQFF.

In this sample, this clonotype turned up many times. This chain connects TRBV6-5 to TRBJ1-1; D perhaps matches TRBD1 (5 bases). Trimming took off 0 bases at V and 3 bases at J, with 11 bases between the two ends. Germline V gives CDR1 MNHEY, CDR2 SVGAGI. This CDR3 region has 15 residues. CDR3 sequence (DNA): TGTGCCAGCAGTTACTCCACCGGGGGTGACACTGAAGCTTTCTTT. Residues: CASSYSTGGDTEAFF.

The genes are TRBV27 and TRBJ1-1; D uncertain. Germline loops: CDR1 MNHEY, CDR2 SMNVEV (reference sequence). The CDR3 totals 14 residues. The V end was cut by 4 bases, the J end by 3 bases, with 12 bases between. CDR3 loop: CASSSPSLHTEAFF. The CDR3 DNA follows: TGTGCCAGCAGTTCCCCTTCCTTGCACACTGAAGCTTTCTTT.

This clonotype was counted only a few times. This chain uses TRBV7-9 with TRBJ2-7; 8 nucleotides align to TRBD1. The CDR3 contains 12 residues. V lost 6 bases, J lost 6 bases, and 4 bases stayed unmatched. Germline V gene data show CDR1 as SEHNR and CDR2 as FQNEAQ (reference sequence). In DNA, the CDR3 is TGTGCCAGCAGGTCTGGACAGGGCGAGCAGTACTTC. Its translation is CASRSGQGEQYF. Using reference TRBV7-9 and TRBJ2-7 for the parts outside the CDR3, the full variable domain is DTGVSQNPRHKITKRGQNVTFRCDPISEHNRLYWYRQTLGQGPEFLTYFQNEAQLEKSRLLSDRFSAERPKGSFSTLEIQRTEQGDSAMYLCASRSGQGEQYFGPGTRLTVT.

This clonotype was seen repeatedly, ten times or more. The V and J genes are TRBV7-3 and TRBJ2-5; no firm D call. Trimming pared 2 bases from V and 1 base from J, leaving 5 bases between. The CDR3 sequence is 13 residues long. The germline gives CDR1 SGHTA, CDR2 FQGTGA. CDR3 coding DNA: TGTGCCAGCAGCTTAGGCGGCCAAGAGACCCAGTACTTC. Residues: CASSLGGQETQYF.

The sample holds many counts of this clonotype. The chain is built from TRBV4-2 and TRBJ2-1, with 13 bases fitting TRBD2. This CDR3 region has 17 residues. Germline CDR1 LGHNA, CDR2 YNFKEQ. The junction had 12 bases not matched to a gene; V was cut back by 1 base and J by 12 bases. The chain's CDR3 is CASSQGEVTSGRGVQFF. CDR3 nucleotides: TGTGCCAGCAGCCAAGGGGAGGTCACTAGCGGGAGGGGGGTGCAGTTCTTC.

This clonotype appeared many times. A much larger clone differs from this one at a single base, so this may be a read error. The chain carries TRBV20-1 and TRBJ1-2; D uncertain. Per the germline V gene, CDR1 is DFQATT and CDR2 is SNEGSKA (reference sequence). The CDR3 loop spans 14 amino acids. For the CDR3, the DNA is TGCAGTGCCGAAAGTAGAGTGGGGATTTATGGCTACAACTTC. Its protein product is CSAESRVGIYGYNF.

Ten or more counts support this clonotype. This sequence joins TRBV5-8 and TRBJ2-2; 11 bases are a match to TRBD2. CDR3 size: 17 residues. The V and J ends lost 2 bases and 3 bases, in that order; junction bases with no gene match: 6. The germline V gene has CDR1 SGHTS and CDR2 YDEGEE. Written as DNA, the CDR3 is TGTGCCAGCAGCTTTCCGACTAGCGGGACAGACACCGGGGAGCTGTTTTTT. It specifies CASSFPTSGTDTGELFF.

This clonotype was seen repeatedly, ten times or more. The rearrangement joins TRBV12-3 or TRBV12-4 to TRBJ2-1, with TRBD2 identical over 9 bases. This CDR3 region has 15 residues. J was trimmed by 7 bases and V by 7 bases; bases with no gene match: 11. Here the CDR3 reads CASKFAGGFGNEQFF. CDR3 nucleotides: TGTGCCAGCAAGTTTGCGGGAGGGTTTGGGAATGAGCAGTTCTTC.

This clonotype was recorded at least ten times. The gene calls are TRBV12-3 or TRBV12-4 and TRBJ2-5, with D possibly TRBD2 on 7 matching bases. The ends were cut back, 3 bases at V and 5 bases at J, with 13 bases in the middle. The CDR3 runs to 14 residues. CDR3 coding DNA: TGTGCCAGCAGTTTTTTAGGGGGGGCGGAGACCCAGTACTTC. Amino acids: CASSFLGGAETQYF.

There are many counts of this clonotype. The genes are TRBV25-1 and TRBJ2-6, with D perhaps given as TRBD1 or TRBD2 (5 bases each). Germline loops: CDR1 MGHDK, CDR2 SYGVNS. The CDR3 is made up of 15 amino acids. Trimming removed 1 base at V and 6 bases at J, with 10 bases between. The CDR3 is CASSESGPAANVLTF. CDR3 sequence (DNA): TGTGCCAGCAGTGAATCGGGACCTGCGGCCAACGTCCTGACTTTC.

In its sample, this clonotype was seen many times. This sequence joins TRBV5-1 and TRBJ2-1; 11 positions match TRBD2. Germline lookup yields CDR1 SGHRS and CDR2 YFSETQ. The V segment lost 3 bases and the J segment 7 bases; nucleotides outside the gene matches: 6. CDR3 length equals 15 residues. CDR3 DNA: TGCGCCAGCAGCTCACTAGCGGGAGTAGGGAATGAGCAGTTCTTC. This codes for CASSSLAGVGNEQFF.

This clonotype was detected many times. The chain employs TRBV7-6 and TRBJ2-1; D remains ambiguous. The CDR3 has 17 residues. The V end lost 5 bases, the J end lost 4 bases, and 21 bases lay between the germline ends. Germline-derived CDR1 and CDR2 are SGHVS and FNYEAQ. The CDR3 loop is CASSPSPLPALYNEQFF. CDR3 nucleotide sequence: TGTGCCAGCAGCCCAAGTCCACTACCGGCACTATACAATGAGCAGTTCTTC.

This clonotype counts as medium-sized. The chain is built from TRBV20-1 and TRBJ2-7, with 16 bases aligning to TRBD2. The germline gives CDR1 DFQATT, CDR2 SNEGSKA (reference sequence). CDR3 size: 15 residues. The J segment lost 6 bases and the V segment lost 5 bases, leaving 7 bases of the junction unmatched. The CDR3 DNA reads as TGCAGTGCTGGGGGACTAGCGGGAGGGGCTTCCGAGCAGTACTTC. Its protein product is CSAGGLAGGASEQYF.

The sample holds many counts of this clonotype. The chain carries TRBV12-3 or TRBV12-4 and TRBJ1-4; maybe TRBD1 (5 bases). Trimming took off 5 bases at V and 7 bases at J, with 14 bases between the two ends. This CDR3 is 14 amino acids long. This CDR3 reads CASSPGRGGEKLFF. The DNA of the CDR3 is TGTGCCAGCAGTCCCGGAAGGGGCGGTGAAAAACTGTTTTTT.

The chain uses TRBV20-1 and TRBJ2-7, with 7 positions matching TRBD1. Germline CDR1 DFQATT, CDR2 SNEGSKA (reference sequence). The CDR3 consists of 14 residues. V gave up 0 bases and J gave up 3 bases; unmatched junction bases: 5. CDR3: CSARDVGQLYEQYF. The CDR3 DNA sequence: TGCAGTGCTAGAGATGTGGGACAGCTCTACGAGCAGTACTTC.

At least ten counts were recorded for this clonotype. The chain uses TRBV7-9 and TRBJ2-7; D ambiguous. This CDR3 has 12 amino acids. Trimming left V 1 base short and J 3 bases short, with 4 bases between. Per germline, CDR1 SEHNR and CDR2 FQNEAQ (reference sequence). Here the CDR3 DNA reads TGTGCCAGCAGCTTAGATATCTACGAGCAGTACTTC. Amino acids: CASSLDIYEQYF.

This clonotype was seen repeatedly, ten times or more. The chain recombines TRBV20-1 with TRBJ2-1; TRBD2 agrees at 12 bases. Germline V gives CDR1 DFQATT, CDR2 SNEGSKA (reference sequence). This CDR3 comprises 12 residues. V shed 6 bases and J 15 bases; nucleotides not matched to a gene: 9. The CDR3 spells CSARLAGDPMFF. DNA of the CDR3: TGCAGTGCCAGACTAGCGGGAGATCCCATGTTCTTC.

The chain is built from TRBV28 and TRBJ1-6; 9 nucleotides line up with TRBD1. This CDR3 has 14 residues. Per the germline V gene, CDR1 is MDHEN and CDR2 is SYDVKM. Trimming at V came to 5 bases and at J to 7 bases, leaving 3 bases not matched to a gene. The CDR3 loop reads CASSPGQGNSPLHF. CDR3 DNA: TGTGCCAGCAGTCCTGGACAGGGGAATTCACCCCTCCACTTT.

This clonotype occurred many times. The rearrangement links TRBV7-3 to TRBJ2-1; D gene unclear. The V end was cut by 2 bases, the J end by 5 bases, with 7 bases between. CDR3 length: 13 amino acids. CDR1 is SGHTA, CDR2 FQGTGA, per germline. The CDR3 region is CASSLGRNNEQFF. The CDR3 DNA follows: TGTGCCAGCAGCTTAGGCCGCAACAATGAGCAGTTCTTC.

Only a few counts were recorded for this clonotype. V gene TRBV19 combines with J gene TRBJ2-2; 7 positions agree with TRBD1. CDR3 size: 15 residues. Germline CDR1 is LNHDA and CDR2 is SQIVND (reference sequence). The V gene end was trimmed by 8 bases and the J gene end by 7 bases; junction bases not matched to a gene: 13. CDR3 in DNA: TGTGCCAGTGGCCCGCGGACAGGAGCAAGCGGGGAGCTGTTTTTT. Residues: CASGPRTGASGELFF.

This clonotype was observed at least ten times. The chain uses TRBV10-3 and TRBJ2-7, with 7 positions matching TRBD1. Losses at the gene ends were 4 bases for V and 3 bases for J; bases not matched to a gene: 9. Per the germline V gene, CDR1 is ENHRY and CDR2 is SYGVKD. This CDR3 is built from 15 residues. In nucleotides, the CDR3 is TGTGCCATCAGTGGACCCGGGACAGCAGACTACGAGCAGTACTTC. The encoded protein is CAISGPGTADYEQYF.

There are many counts of this clonotype. The V and J genes are TRBV5-6 and TRBJ2-7; 13 nucleotides line up with TRBD2. V lost 4 bases and J lost 4; bases outside the gene matches: 8. In germline, CDR1 is SGHDT, CDR2 YYEEEE. The CDR3 is 16 amino acids. The CDR3 region has the DNA TGTGCCAGCAGCATACGAGGACTAGCGGGAGCTTACGAGCAGTACTTC. Residues: CASSIRGLAGAYEQYF. The full variable domain, in which reference TRBV5-6 and TRBJ2-7 provide the parts outside the CDR3, is DAGVTQSPTHLIKTRGQQVTLRCSPKSGHDTVSWYQQALGQGPQFIFQYYEEEERQRGNFPDRFSGHQFPNYSSELNVNALLLGDSALYLCASSIRGLAGAYEQYFGPGTRLTVT.